This TCR beta chain was retrieved from a study of blood T cell repertoires in COVID-19. Study information: Spain, Italy and the United States supplied samples that represented acute and convalescent COVID-19.

The assay was immunoSEQ multiplex PCR, and TCRdb's table has in-frame clones only and misses some. The table records some 250,000 clones, around 85% of them present only once. The CDR3 totals 15 residues. The V end was cut by 2 bases, the J end by 1 base, with 12 bases between. Germline V CDR1 and CDR2: SGHAT, FQDESV (reference sequence). This chain joins TRBV11-1 and TRBJ2-7; tentatively, D is TRBD2 (5 bases). The receptor's source is a woman in her twenties or thirties who had recovered from COVID-19. Sequenced: peripheral blood. The CDR3 sequence: CASSLSTLGSYEQYF. DNA for the CDR3: TGTGCCAGCAGCTTATCAACACTAGGGTCCTACGAGCAGTACTTC.